These T cell receptor beta chains were read from a single sample in a study of T-cell memory formation after mild COVID-19. Using its own MiXCR run on the 5' RACE reads, TCRdb lists one record per CDR3 protein. The table lists 530,000 or so distinct CDR3 sequences, 17% of them singletons. Sequencing was done on a sample of PBMCs or a T cell subset sorted from them (not recorded which). The receptors come from an adult woman who had mild COVID-19 (a few samples of this study predate the infection). Cell type and time point are not known. Both conserved end residues are trimmed from each CDR3. D genes are given only for firm matches.

CDR3 length	V gene	J gene	D gene	CDR3 protein
11	TRBV5-1	TRBJ2-3	-	ASSPGVADTQY
13	TRBV29-1	TRBJ2-1	TRBD2	SVRPLAGAGNEQF
12	TRBV15	TRBJ1-2	-	ATTREGRNYGYT
11	TRBV29-1	TRBJ2-1	-	SVARGSYGEQF
13	TRBV12-3/TRBV12-4	TRBJ2-3	-	ASSTRRAYTDTQY
12	TRBV19	TRBJ1-4	-	ASRSGTWNEKLF
13	TRBV28	TRBJ2-3	-	ASSTEGVGTDTQY
12	TRBV7-9	TRBJ1-1	-	ASSLEGRVTEAF
15	TRBV6-1	TRBJ1-1	TRBD1	ASSKVPGQSMNTEAF
14	TRBV12-3/TRBV12-4	TRBJ1-5	TRBD1	ASSPRDRGAAQPQH
13	TRBV9	TRBJ1-1	TRBD1	ASTERGTGDTEAF
16	TRBV24-1	TRBJ2-6	TRBD1	ATSAWGQGVSGANVLT
11	TRBV29-1	TRBJ2-4	-	SVEPGAKNIQY
14	TRBV11-2	TRBJ2-7	-	ASSLWAPIGSYEQY
13	TRBV29-1	TRBJ2-4	TRBD2	SVTGLAGGLNIQY
14	TRBV5-1	TRBJ2-5	TRBD2	ASSLTPSGGQETQY
13	TRBV12-3/TRBV12-4	TRBJ2-7	TRBD1	ASAPGTGGLYEQY
14	TRBV20-1	TRBJ2-7	TRBD2	SAREIRLAASYEQY
12	TRBV10-3	TRBJ1-1	TRBD1	AISEVDRGTEAF
13	TRBV3-1	TRBJ2-7	TRBD2	ASSQRTSAHYEQY
9	TRBV29-1	TRBJ2-7	TRBD1	SVVTGARQY
13	TRBV5-6	TRBJ2-1	-	ASTTTEPGPHEQF
15	TRBV7-2	TRBJ2-3	TRBD2	ASSLALLAGVGDTQY
12	TRBV5-4	TRBJ2-1	-	ASSTRTEYNEQF
13	TRBV20-1	TRBJ1-1	TRBD1	SARGTGLRNTEAF
14	TRBV4-1	TRBJ1-5	TRBD1	ASSQYGTGQDQPQH
12	TRBV6-5	TRBJ1-1	-	ASSGWGGNTEAF
14	TRBV13	TRBJ1-4	-	ASSSSYAAANEKLF
14	TRBV4-1	TRBJ2-3	TRBD2	ASSQEPGGIPDTQY
12	TRBV4-1	TRBJ2-1	-	ASSHNQDYNEQF
12	TRBV5-5	TRBJ1-5	-	ASSLAAVIQPQH
13	TRBV7-2	TRBJ2-4	-	ASSPGTFPLDIQY
12	TRBV4-3	TRBJ1-6	-	ASSQDHRNSPLH